Sequencing of this T cell receptor (beta chain) was carried out in a study of T cell changes during pregnancy in multiple sclerosis (dated by TCRdb to between 2018 and 2021). Some background on the complete study: The study examined how the T cell repertoire changed over the course of pregnancy in women with multiple sclerosis.

The library was built by means of the immunoSEQ multiplex PCR assay. TCRdb limited this immuneACCESS table to in-frame rearrangements with V and J called. A share of clones is missing; checked studies link under half to unresolved V genes, and the rest is unexplained. In this sample the table shows about 38,000 clones, 90% to 95% of which occur a single time. The top ten hold 6.1% of the sample. With regard to this clone: Its antigen specificity is not known. The sample holds no much larger clone one base away, and base qualities are not on file.

The receptor's source is a female donor with multiple sclerosis, enrolled in a pregnancy study. Sequences were derived from CD8+ T cells from peripheral blood mononuclear cells, sampled in the second trimester of pregnancy.

The nucleotides are TGTGCCAGTAGTATGAGGAGCTCCTATAATTCACCCCTCCACTTT. This gives the protein CASSMRSSYNSPLHF. The sequence is built from TRBV19 and TRBJ1-6; no D segment can be confidently identified. V and J lose 3 bases and 0 bases, and a span of 6 bases separates them. Including cysteine and phenylalanine, the CDR3 has 15 amino acids. This entry keeps only the CDR3 DNA: 45 bases, framed from base 1. The germline V gene (reference sequence) sets CDR1 to LNHDA and CDR2 to SQIVND.